This TCR beta chain was sequenced during a study of shared clonotypes between healthy human individuals. Across the whole study: Those who served as donors were a couple of women and a few men between the ages of 18 and 49.

Points on this clone: Its antigen is still unknown.

Splitting the CD4+ cells yielded a CD45RA+ naive subset and a CD45RA-negative memory subset. At deep level, the assay was performed. Measured with immunoSEQ multiplex PCR; TCRdb has only the in-frame clones, and not every one. The sample records approximately 2,000,000 clones, roughly 90% being singletons. Germline V lookup: CDR1 SGHRS, CDR2 YFSETQ. The CDR3 extends over 14 amino acids. Trimming cost V 2 bases and J 2 bases, with 8 bases left between them. General study points: Of the naive CD4 clonotypes, 4% to 5% were shared across a handful of donors.

Sample: naive CD4+ T cells from PBMCs. Described subset: CD45RA+ positively selected. The chain links TRBV5-1 to TRBJ2-1; D is uncertain. The TCR was taken from a man in his late teens or twenties in good health. Some clones in this sample may be carry-over from other donors' samples. The DNA of the CDR3 is TGCGCCAGCAGCTTAGACGGACCCTACAATGAGCAGTTCTTC. Its translation is CASSLDGPYNEQFF.